The 18 T cell receptor beta chains below come from one sample, sequenced in a study of blood T cell repertoires in COVID-19. Clones were read by immunoSEQ multiplex PCR, and TCRdb kept only the in-frame ones, dropping some. The table has 270,000 or so clones, about nine tenths seen once. The source material was peripheral blood. All receptors come from a woman in her thirties with active or convalescent COVID-19.

The DNA for the CDR3 is TGTGCCAGCGCGATGGGATACAGGGGCATTAACTATGGCTACACCTTC. This gives the protein CASAMGYRGINYGYTF. The rearrangement joins TRBV14 to TRBJ1-2; TRBD1 agrees at 7 bases. Germline CDR1 reads SGHDN; CDR2 reads FVKESK. The trim removed 8 bases at V and 1 base at J, leaving 13 bases unmatched. The CDR3 sequence is 16 residues long.

The J gene is TRBJ1-2, the V gene TRBV6-4, with a possible D match to TRBD1 (5 bases). This CDR3 comprises 11 residues. CDR1 is MRHNA, CDR2 SNTAGT, per germline. The chain's CDR3 is CAGEARYGYTF. The DNA for the CDR3 is TGTGCAGGGGAGGCACGCTATGGCTACACCTTC.

This sequence joins TRBV23-1 and TRBJ2-7, with TRBD1 matching 7 bases. TRBV23-1 has ORF status, its function being uncertain. After removal of 8 bases from V and 4 bases from J, the junction contained 23 bases not matched to a gene. This CDR3 has 18 amino acids. The CDR3: CASHQNLLGQAVVYEQYF. Here the CDR3 DNA reads TGCGCCAGCCACCAAAACCTGCTCGGACAGGCCGTCGTATACGAGCAGTACTTC.

This clone was counted between two and nine times. The chain combines TRBV4-1 with TRBJ2-2; the D gene is possibly TRBD1 (5 bases). In germline, CDR1 is MGHRA, CDR2 YSYEKL. The CDR3 is made up of 14 amino acids. V was pared by 5 bases and J by 10 bases, with 17 bases between. The CDR3 DNA reads as TGCGCCAGCAGCAGGAGTCAGGGTTTCGAGGAGCTGTTTTTT. This sequence encodes CASSRSQGFEELFF.

The chain combines TRBV4-2 with TRBJ2-7; a possible D gene is TRBD2 (7 bases). This CDR3 has 18 amino acids. Germline loops: CDR1 LGHNA, CDR2 YNFKEQ. With 0 bases removed from V and 2 bases from J, the gap between germline ends came to 20 bases. CDR3 protein: CASSQDLYSGGRTYEQYF. CDR3 nucleotides: TGTGCCAGCAGCCAAGACCTATATTCCGGGGGGCGTACCTACGAGCAGTACTTC.

V usage is TRBV5-1 and J usage is TRBJ2-1; D is undetermined. The CDR3 loop spans 11 amino acids. Germline assignment: CDR1 SGHRS and CDR2 YFSETQ. V dropped 2 bases and J dropped 8 bases, with 5 bases sitting between them. The CDR3 is CASSLSHEQFF. The CDR3 nucleotides read TGCGCCAGCAGCTTAAGCCATGAGCAGTTCTTC.

The chain links TRBV7-2 to TRBJ1-4; possibly TRBD1 for D (5 bases). Germline CDR1 and CDR2: SGHTA and FQGNSA. There are 17 residues in the CDR3. V lost 2 bases to trimming and J lost 8 bases, with 21 bases between them. Here the CDR3 reads CASSLWGSSAGGEKLFF. The CDR3 DNA reads TGTGCCAGCAGCTTATGGGGCAGTTCCGCTGGGGGGGAAAAACTGTTTTTT.

The J gene is TRBJ2-6, the V gene TRBV9; TRBD1 agrees at 8 bases. The CDR3 is made up of 20 amino acids. The J segment lost 2 bases and the V segment lost 3 bases, leaving 16 bases of the junction unmatched. Germline V gene data show CDR1 as SGDLS and CDR2 as YYNGEE. As DNA, the CDR3 is TGTGCCAGCAGCGGAGGCTCCCATGGACAGGGAGGTGCTGGGGCCAACGTCCTGACTTTC. It specifies CASSGGSHGQGGAGANVLTF.

On this clone: At one boundary the junction diverges from the germline segment, which might be a read error. This sequence joins TRBV6-6 and TRBJ2-7; 8 nucleotides agree with TRBD1. The CDR3 runs 13 residues. The germline V gene has CDR1 MNHNY and CDR2 SVGAGI (reference sequence). The DNA of the CDR3 is TGTGCCAGCAGTTACGGAGGGGGTTCAGGGGGCCACTTC. It is translated as CASSYGGGSGGHF.

The chain is built from TRBV18 and TRBJ2-7; D is undetermined. CDR1 and CDR2 from the germline V gene are KGHSH and LQKENI. Between the trimmed V and J ends, which lost 2 bases and 3 bases, there was a span of 8 bases. CDR3 length: 13 residues. The CDR3 loop reads CASSPALYYEQYF. CDR3 bases: TGTGCCAGCTCACCAGCCCTCTACTACGAGCAGTACTTC.

The chain recombines TRBV7-3 with TRBJ2-2; D ambiguous. V was pared by 6 bases and J by 2 bases, with 10 bases between. The length of the CDR3 is 14 residues. CDR1 and CDR2 from the germline V gene are SGHTA and FQGTGA. The CDR3 is CASRRASNTGELFF. CDR3 coding DNA: TGTGCCAGCAGAAGAGCATCAAACACCGGGGAGCTGTTTTTT.

CDR3 amino acids: CASSFVQGYEQYF. The DNA of the CDR3 is TGTGCCAGCAGCTTTGTACAGGGGTACGAGCAGTACTTC. The chain recombines TRBV5-6 with TRBJ2-7, with TRBD1 matching over 7 bases. After removal of 2 bases from V and 4 bases from J, the junction contained 3 bases not matched to a gene. The CDR3 is 13 amino acids. Germline CDR1 and CDR2: SGHDT and YYEEEE.

The gene calls are TRBV9 and TRBJ1-2; D not certain. Germline V gene lookup returns CDR1 SGDLS and CDR2 YYNGEE. This CDR3 has 13 residues. V lost 0 bases, J lost 8 bases, and 11 bases lay in between. The CDR3 DNA is TGTGCCAGCAGCGTAGTATTGGGAGGGGGCTACACCTTC. The encoded protein is CASSVVLGGGYTF.

The chain recombines TRBV2 with TRBJ2-7, with D possibly matching TRBD2 (5 bases). The V end lost 5 bases, the J end lost 1 base, and 12 bases lay between the germline ends. The CDR3 has 14 residues. CDR1 is SNHLY and CDR2 is FYNNEI in the germline V gene. The CDR3: CASSIGRDSYEQYF. DNA of the CDR3: TGTGCCAGCAGTATAGGACGGGATTCCTACGAGCAGTACTTC. Filled out from reference TRBV2 and TRBJ2-7, the complete variable domain reads EPEVTQTPSHQVTQMGQEVILRCVPISNHLYFYWYRQILGQKVEFLVSFYNNEISEKSEIFDDQFSVERPDGSNFTLKIRSTKLEDSAMYFCASSIGRDSYEQYFGPGTRLTVT.

The chain joins TRBV24-1 to TRBJ2-3, with unresolved D. The CDR3 has 14 amino acids. V was shortened by 0 bases and J by 4 bases, with 7 bases between the two germline ends. The germline V gene encodes CDR1 KGHDR and CDR2 SFDVKD. The DNA of the CDR3 is TGTGCCACCAGTGATTTGATACAGCCAGATACGCAGTATTTT. As protein: CATSDLIQPDTQYF.

This clone was seen just once. The chain joins TRBV5-1 to TRBJ1-2, with 7 nucleotides matching TRBD1. The ends lost 4 bases at V and 8 bases at J; junction bases unmatched: 8. The CDR3 covers 13 residues. Germline CDR1 reads SGHRS; CDR2 reads YFSETQ. The CDR3: CASSLTTGSGYTF. CDR3 DNA sequence: TGCGCCAGCAGCCTAACGACAGGGTCCGGCTACACCTTC. The full variable domain, rest sourced from reference TRBV5-1 and TRBJ1-2, is KAGVTQTPRYLIKTRGQQVTLSCSPISGHRSVSWYQQTPGQGLQFLFEYFSETQRNKGNFPGRFSGRQFSNSRSEMNVSTLELGDSALYLCASSLTTGSGYTFGSGTRLTVV.

V and J are TRBV4-3 and TRBJ1-1, with D possibly being TRBD1 (5 bases). Germline CDR1 and CDR2: LGHNA and YSLEER. The CDR3 totals 15 residues. V was clipped by 0 bases and J by 0 bases, with 8 bases between them. The CDR3 loop reads CASSQETVMNTEAFF. The CDR3 DNA reads TGCGCCAGCAGCCAAGAGACAGTTATGAACACTGAAGCTTTCTTT.

This clone was counted many times. The V call is TRBV6-6, the J call TRBJ1-1, with a weak D call TRBD1 (5 bases). Per germline, CDR1 MNHNY and CDR2 SVGAGI (reference sequence). The CDR3 contains 14 residues. V was cut by 4 bases and J by 3 bases, with 12 bases left in between. Here the CDR3 reads CASSSQGADTEAFF. The CDR3 DNA follows: TGTGCCAGCAGTTCCCAGGGTGCCGACACTGAAGCTTTCTTT.